The clone carrying this T cell receptor (beta chain) was counted a few times. This sample was included in a study of T cells after yellow fever vaccination. Across the whole study: Each low-cell-number fraction was prepared by means of SMART-Seq v4 Ultra Low Input.

TCR cDNA was made by 5'RACE template switching, adding a universal primer site and UMIs. From the 5' RACE reads, TCRdb called clonotypes with MiXCR, one entry per CDR3 protein. Here the sample spans a few hundred thousand distinct CDR3 sequences, about 4% being singletons. The germline gives CDR1 LGHDT, CDR2 YNNKEL (reference sequence). This CDR3 region has 16 residues. V trimming: 1 base; J trimming: 2 bases; junction bases outside the gene matches: 7. The sequence came from a man aged 18 to 35 who received the YFV17D yellow fever vaccine. Source: PBMCs, taken 5 days after the yellow fever booster vaccination. The chain employs TRBV3-1 and TRBJ2-7; 8 bases are shared with TRBD2. The CDR3 coding sequence is TGTGCCAGCAGCCAAGTCTGGACTAGCCAAACCTACGAGCAGTACTTC. Its translation is CASSQVWTSQTYEQYF.